The 27 T cell receptor beta chains below were found in one sample sequenced in a study of cytomegalovirus exposure and HLA in healthy donors. PCR was performed using 60 Vbeta and 13 Jbeta primers. The protocol was immunoSEQ multiplex PCR, while the TCRdb copy is restricted to in-frame clones and leaves out a portion. The sample lists over 65,000 clones, around 80% occurring once. The sequenced sample was PBMCs. These receptors came from a human donor in good health.

The gene calls are TRBV29-1 and TRBJ2-1; D perhaps matches TRBD2 (6 bases). The CDR3 sequence is 15 residues long. Per the germline V gene, CDR1 is SQVTM and CDR2 is ANQGSEA. Deletions cut 1 base from V and 8 bases from J, with 18 bases between. This CDR3 reads CSVEAPGEVFDEQFF. The CDR3 DNA reads TGCAGCGTTGAAGCCCCGGGAGAAGTGTTCGATGAGCAGTTCTTC.

The V gene is TRBV30, the J gene TRBJ2-3, with 10 bases identical to TRBD1. There are 16 residues in the CDR3. CDR1 is GTSNPN, CDR2 SVGIG, per germline (reference sequence). The junction had 8 bases not matched to a gene; V was cut back by 2 bases and J by 3 bases. The CDR3, as DNA: TGTGCCTGGAGTAAAGCGTGGGACAGGGGTACAGATACGCAGTATTTT. Translated, it gives CAWSKAWDRGTDTQYF.

This clone was counted a single time. This chain uses TRBV6-1 with TRBJ2-1, with a weak D call TRBD2 (6 bases). The germline gives CDR1 MNHNS, CDR2 SASEGT. CDR3 length: 13 residues. With 6 bases removed from V and 8 bases from J, the gap between germline ends came to 14 bases. The CDR3 sequence is CASRHTSRHEQFF. The CDR3 DNA sequence: TGTGCCAGCAGACACACTAGCAGGCATGAGCAGTTCTTC.

The chain links TRBV6-6 to TRBJ2-2, with 9 bases fitting TRBD1. Germline V gives CDR1 MNHNY, CDR2 SVGAGI (reference sequence). With 5 bases clipped from V and 1 base from J, the junction kept 5 bases outside the gene matches. The CDR3 has 16 amino acids. Here the CDR3 DNA reads TGTGCCAGCAGTCCACCGGGACAGGGGAACACCGGGGAGCTGTTTTTT. Translation: CASSPPGQGNTGELFF.

The J gene is TRBJ2-7, the V gene TRBV25-1; D possibly corresponds to TRBD2 (5 bases). The CDR3 runs to 12 residues. The V gene lost 3 bases and the J gene lost 6 bases, with 9 bases spanning the gap. Per germline, CDR1 MGHDK and CDR2 SYGVNS. In nucleotides, the CDR3 is TGTGCCAGCAGTGACGAGAGGGCCGAGCAGTACTTC. Translating it yields CASSDERAEQYF.

The chain uses TRBV5-1 and TRBJ2-7; weak D call: TRBD1 (6 bases). The V gene's germline CDR1 is SGHRS and CDR2 YFSETQ. The length of the CDR3 is 14 residues. V lost 3 bases, J lost 2 bases, and 12 bases lay in between. For the CDR3, the DNA is TGCGCCAGCAGCTCCATGGGGGCTGCCTACGAGCAGTACTTC. This codes for CASSSMGAAYEQYF.

The chain uses TRBV5-1 and TRBJ1-3; D not certain. The germline V gene encodes CDR1 SGHRS and CDR2 YFSETQ. The CDR3 is 15 amino acids. V was clipped by 2 bases and J by 0 bases, with 9 bases between them. The CDR3 loop is CASSLGAGSGNTIYF. In DNA form, the CDR3 reads TGCGCCAGCAGCTTAGGAGCTGGCTCTGGAAACACCATATATTTT.

The chain links TRBV7-9 to TRBJ2-7; unclear D gene. Trimming removed 8 bases at V and 0 bases at J, with 11 bases between. The germline V gene encodes CDR1 SEHNR and CDR2 FQNEAQ (reference sequence). The CDR3 consists of 13 residues. As DNA, the CDR3 is TGTGCCAGCTCGCGTGAGGCCTCCTACGAGCAGTACTTC. This encodes CASSREASYEQYF.

The rearrangement links TRBV4-1 to TRBJ2-3; the match to TRBD2 covers 8 bases. The CDR3 runs to 16 residues. The junction had 9 bases not matched to a gene; V was cut back by 3 bases and J by 4 bases. Germline V gene sequence: CDR1 MGHRA, CDR2 YSYEKL. The CDR3 coding sequence is TGCGCCAGCAGCCACCCTGGACTAGCTGTCTCAGATACGCAGTATTTT. Amino acid sequence: CASSHPGLAVSDTQYF.

J is TRBJ2-6 and V is TRBV19; D may be TRBD2 (7 bases). V lost 1 base and J 1 base, leaving 14 bases between the germline ends. CDR1 LNHDA and CDR2 SQIVND come from the germline V gene (reference sequence). The CDR3 runs 18 residues. CDR3 sequence: CASSIAGGRGSGANVLTF. The CDR3 DNA reads TGTGCCAGTAGTATAGCCGGGGGGCGCGGTTCTGGGGCCAACGTCCTGACTTTC.

V gene TRBV6-1 combines with J gene TRBJ1-1; 8 nucleotides match TRBD1. Germline V CDR1 and CDR2: MNHNS, SASEGT. The J segment lost 4 bases and the V segment lost 8 bases, leaving 6 bases of the junction unmatched. This CDR3 spans 13 amino acids. The CDR3 nucleotides are TGTGCCAGCCCAAATACAGGGGGCACTGAAGCTTTCTTT. It codes for CASPNTGGTEAFF.

The chain is built from TRBV5-6 and TRBJ2-2; 7 bases are shared with TRBD1. Germline assignment: CDR1 SGHDT and CDR2 YYEEEE. J gave up 2 bases and V 4 bases, and 17 bases lay outside the gene matches. The CDR3 covers 19 residues. CDR3: CASSPGRIHRGRNTGELFF. The DNA for the CDR3 is TGTGCCAGCAGCCCCGGCAGGATCCACAGGGGACGAAACACCGGGGAGCTGTTTTTT.

This chain joins TRBV9 and TRBJ1-2; TRBD1 matches 8 bases. The germline V gene encodes CDR1 SGDLS and CDR2 YYNGEE. CDR3 length: 17 residues. Losses at the gene ends were 3 bases for V and 6 bases for J; bases not matched to a gene: 16. CDR3 amino acids: CASSGPGTGGLSNGYTF. CDR3 DNA: TGTGCCAGCAGCGGTCCCGGGACAGGCGGACTGTCGAATGGCTACACCTTC.

The chain joins TRBV6-5 to TRBJ1-2; D may be TRBD1 (5 bases). V was pared by 6 bases and J by 8 bases, with 16 bases between. Germline V lookup: CDR1 MNHEY, CDR2 SVGAGI. The CDR3 runs to 13 residues. Written as DNA, the CDR3 is TGTGCCAGCAGGGGCGCAGGGCGATCCGGCTACACCTTC. Protein sequence: CASRGAGRSGYTF.

The CDR3 sequence is CASSDSIQGDTGELFF. The CDR3 DNA follows: TGTGCCAGCAGTGACTCGATTCAGGGGGACACCGGGGAGCTGTTTTTT. This rearrangement joins TRBV6-4 to TRBJ2-2; 7 nucleotides agree with TRBD1. The V and J ends lost 0 bases and 3 bases, in that order; junction bases with no gene match: 4. Germline V gives CDR1 MRHNA, CDR2 SNTAGT. The CDR3 is 16 residues long.

The chain carries TRBV5-1 and TRBJ1-4; 7 bases are shared with TRBD1. The CDR3 is 14 residues long. Germline lookup yields CDR1 SGHRS and CDR2 YFSETQ. Trimming cost V 2 bases and J 6 bases; bases outside gene matches: 4. CDR3 in DNA: TGCGCCAGCAGCTTCTCGGGGACAGATGAAAAACTGTTTTTT. It specifies CASSFSGTDEKLFF.

The chain links TRBV10-3 to TRBJ2-7, with 8 bases matching TRBD1. The CDR3 totals 14 residues. Germline V lookup: CDR1 ENHRY, CDR2 SYGVKD. V dropped 5 bases and J dropped 3; count of bases not matched to a gene: 6. CDR3 region: CAISTGTGYYEQYF. Here the CDR3 DNA reads TGTGCCATCAGTACCGGGACAGGATACTACGAGCAGTACTTC.

The rearrangement uses TRBV14 and TRBJ1-3; D may be TRBD1 (5 bases). This CDR3 has 14 amino acids. V dropped 4 bases and J dropped 2 bases, with 9 bases sitting between them. The germline gives CDR1 SGHDN, CDR2 FVKESK. The CDR3 sequence: CASSLRGAGNTIYF. Written as DNA, the CDR3 is TGTGCCAGCAGCCTCCGGGGGGCTGGAAACACCATATATTTT.

This CDR3 is CASSLWGDEQFF. CDR3 DNA sequence: TGTGCCAGCAGTTTATGGGGGGATGAGCAGTTCTTC. The genes are TRBV27 and TRBJ2-1; tentative D call: TRBD2 (6 bases). Germline CDR1 reads MNHEY; CDR2 reads SMNVEV (reference sequence). The CDR3 covers 12 residues. V lost 1 base to trimming and J lost 8 bases, with 6 bases between them.

This clone was seen a single time. The chain couples TRBV29-1 to TRBJ2-3; no firm D call. Trimming pared 5 bases from V and 1 base from J, leaving 10 bases between. CDR3 length: 13 amino acids. CDR1 SQVTM and CDR2 ANQGSEA come from the germline V gene. CDR3 protein: CSVKTHRTDTQYF. Here the CDR3 DNA reads TGCAGCGTTAAAACACACCGCACAGATACGCAGTATTTT.

This chain joins TRBV2 and TRBJ2-1, with 9 bases fitting TRBD2. The CDR3 has 15 amino acids. The ends lost 2 bases at V and 1 base at J; junction bases unmatched: 0. The V gene's germline CDR1 is SNHLY and CDR2 FYNNEI. In DNA form, the CDR3 reads TGTGCCAGCAGTGAACTAGCGGGATCCTACAATGAGCAGTTCTTC. Its protein is CASSELAGSYNEQFF.

About this clone: One end of the junction varies from germline; a read error may be responsible. V gene TRBV5-6 combines with J gene TRBJ1-2; possible D gene TRBD1, 6 bases. Germline V gene sequence: CDR1 SGHDT, CDR2 YYEEEE. CDR3 length: 15 amino acids. The CDR3 DNA is TGTGCCAGCAGGATAACCCCAGGGGATGTCTATGGCTACCCCTTC. Its translation: CASRITPGDVYGYPF.

The V and J genes are TRBV6-1 and TRBJ1-4; D call uncertain. V dropped 4 bases and J dropped 5 bases, with 8 bases sitting between them. Germline lookup yields CDR1 MNHNS and CDR2 SASEGT. The CDR3 length is 13 residues. The CDR3 is CASSVRGNEKLFF. CDR3 sequence (DNA): TGTGCCAGCAGTGTTCGCGGGAATGAAAAACTGTTTTTT.

The V gene is TRBV7-9, the J gene TRBJ2-5; 7 bases match TRBD2. Trimming took 3 bases from V and 0 from J; bases not matched to a gene: 10. CDR3 length: 17 residues. Germline V gene lookup returns CDR1 SEHNR and CDR2 FQNEAQ (reference sequence). This chain's CDR3 is CASSLGGGRGDQETQYF. The CDR3 DNA sequence: TGTGCCAGCAGCTTGGGGGGGGGTCGGGGGGACCAAGAGACCCAGTACTTC. Full variable domain (outside the CDR3, taken from reference TRBV7-9 and TRBJ2-5): DTGVSQNPRHKITKRGQNVTFRCDPISEHNRLYWYRQTLGQGPEFLTYFQNEAQLEKSRLLSDRFSAERPKGSFSTLEIQRTEQGDSAMYLCASSLGGGRGDQETQYFGPGTRLLVL.

The chain recombines TRBV25-1 with TRBJ1-2; possibly TRBD1 for D (5 bases). Between the trimmed V and J ends, which lost 5 bases and 8 bases, there was a span of 12 bases. Germline V gene sequence: CDR1 MGHDK, CDR2 SYGVNS. This CDR3 region has 12 residues. For the CDR3, the DNA is TGTGCCAGCAGTAGGGGTATTAACGGCTACACCTTC. Translated: CASSRGINGYTF.

The chain couples TRBV5-1 to TRBJ2-2, with 9 positions matching TRBD2. The CDR3 runs 17 residues. Trimming at V came to 3 bases and at J to 6 bases, leaving 12 bases not matched to a gene. Germline lookup yields CDR1 SGHRS and CDR2 YFSETQ. The CDR3 nucleotides are TGCGCCAGCAGCTCATCCCCTCGCGGGGGGGTTGCCGGGGAGCTGTTTTTT. Protein sequence: CASSSSPRGGVAGELFF.

The chain is built from TRBV6-6 and TRBJ2-7, with D perhaps TRBD1 (5 bases). V shed 1 base and J shed 2 bases, with 12 bases lying between them. There are 15 residues in the CDR3. Germline CDR1 is MNHNY and CDR2 is SVGAGI (reference sequence). The CDR3 reads CASSYYLDIPYEQYF. As DNA, the CDR3 is TGTGCCAGCAGTTACTACCTGGACATCCCCTACGAGCAGTACTTC.